The 22 T cell receptor beta chains below were found in one sample sequenced in a study of T cell responses to AZD1222 COVID-19 vaccine. Sequencing was performed with immunoSEQ multiplex PCR; in TCRdb, only in-frame clones are kept and a portion is missing. The data show 85,000 to 90,000 clones, approximately 91% seen once. Source: peripheral blood, taken 28 days after the second AZD1222 dose. These receptors all stem from an adult who received the AZD1222 COVID-19 vaccine.

The V gene is TRBV4-1, the J gene TRBJ1-4; maybe TRBD1 (5 bases). V was trimmed by 1 base and J by 8 bases, leaving 11 bases between them. This CDR3 is 14 amino acids long. CDR1 is MGHRA, CDR2 YSYEKL, per germline. CDR3 residues: CASSQAGSREKLFF. The CDR3 bases are TGCGCCAGCAGCCAAGCAGGGAGTCGCGAAAAACTGTTTTTT.

The CDR3 DNA is TGTGCCAGTAAGGGCCGCGCGGTCACTAATGAAAAACTGTTTTTT. This translates into CASKGRAVTNEKLFF. The chain carries TRBV19 and TRBJ1-4; D ambiguous. The V and J ends lost 7 bases and 2 bases respectively, with 14 bases between them. The CDR3 runs 15 residues. Per the germline V gene, CDR1 is LNHDA and CDR2 is SQIVND (reference sequence).

CDR3 region: CASSSWTSGSSGANVLTF. DNA of the CDR3: TGTGCCAGCAGTTCCTGGACTAGCGGGAGCTCTGGGGCCAACGTCCTGACTTTC. This chain joins TRBV27 and TRBJ2-6, with 13 bases that match TRBD2. The V and J ends lost 4 bases and 0 bases, in that order; junction bases with no gene match: 3. This CDR3 is 18 amino acids long. Per germline, CDR1 MNHEY and CDR2 SMNVEV (reference sequence).

This chain uses TRBV24-1 with TRBJ1-2, with D possibly matching TRBD1 (6 bases). Germline V gene data show CDR1 as KGHDR and CDR2 as SFDVKD. V was clipped by 3 bases and J by 11 bases, with 15 bases between them. The CDR3 is 13 amino acids. CDR3 region: CATSDGAAGDYTF. The CDR3 DNA sequence: TGTGCCACCAGTGATGGTGCGGCAGGGGATTACACCTTC.

This clone was detected once. CDR3 loop: CSARRQNTEAFF. In DNA, the CDR3 is TGCAGCGCCCGGCGGCAGAACACTGAAGCTTTCTTT. V gene TRBV29-1 combines with J gene TRBJ1-1; D uncertain. V was pared by 7 bases and J by 1 base, with 10 bases between. This CDR3 is 12 amino acids long. In germline, CDR1 is SQVTM, CDR2 ANQGSEA.

The chain employs TRBV7-2 and TRBJ2-7; 7 nucleotides match TRBD1. V shed 4 bases and J 0 bases; nucleotides not matched to a gene: 6. The CDR3 has 15 amino acids. The germline CDR1 and CDR2 sequences are SGHTA and FQGNSA. Written as DNA, the CDR3 is TGTGCCAGCAGCTATACGGGACAGAGCTCCTACGAGCAGTACTTC. Translated, it gives CASSYTGQSSYEQYF.

The chain carries TRBV2 and TRBJ1-6; TRBD1 agrees at 8 bases. The CDR3 sequence is 14 residues long. CDR1 is SNHLY, CDR2 FYNNEI, per germline. V shed 6 bases and J 12 bases; nucleotides not matched to a gene: 10. This CDR3 reads CASSGGQALRPLHF. The CDR3 nucleotides are TGTGCCAGCAGCGGGGGACAGGCCTTGAGACCCCTCCACTTT. The full variable domain, rest sourced from reference TRBV2 and TRBJ1-6, is EPEVTQTPSHQVTQMGQEVILRCVPISNHLYFYWYRQILGQKVEFLVSFYNNEISEKSEIFDDQFSVERPDGSNFTLKIRSTKLEDSAMYFCASSGGQALRPLHFGNGTRLTVT.

The V gene is TRBV6-5, the J gene TRBJ2-1; D gene unclear. With 0 bases removed from V and 0 bases from J, the gap between germline ends came to 9 bases. The CDR3 loop spans 16 amino acids. Germline values: CDR1 MNHEY, CDR2 SVGAGI. The CDR3 nucleotides read TGTGCCAGCAGTTACTCAGGTGCCCTCTCCTACAATGAGCAGTTCTTC. Its translation is CASSYSGALSYNEQFF.

V gene TRBV2 combines with J gene TRBJ1-2; perhaps TRBD1 as D (6 bases). CDR3 length equals 13 residues. The ends were cut back, 5 bases at V and 4 bases at J, with 11 bases in the middle. Germline V gene data show CDR1 as SNHLY and CDR2 as FYNNEI. CDR3: CASSSQGLYGYTF. In DNA form, the CDR3 reads TGTGCCAGCAGTTCACAGGGACTCTATGGCTACACCTTC.

The chain combines TRBV18 with TRBJ2-7; D may match TRBD1 or TRBD2 (5 bases each). This CDR3 has 15 amino acids. The V end lost 1 base, the J end lost 0 bases, and 10 bases lay between the germline ends. Germline V gene data show CDR1 as KGHSH and CDR2 as LQKENI. The CDR3 nucleotides read TGTGCCAGCTCACCACGGGACGGAAGCTCCTACGAGCAGTACTTC. This encodes CASSPRDGSSYEQYF.

The chain recombines TRBV11-3 with TRBJ2-1, with 8 bases fitting TRBD2. CDR3 size: 14 residues. Germline trimming cut 8 bases from V and 4 bases from J; bases unmatched to any gene: 7. Germline V gives CDR1 SGHNT, CDR2 YENEEA. CDR3 sequence (DNA): TGTGCCAGCGGACCGGGGGGGCAGTACAATGAGCAGTTCTTC. Amino acid sequence: CASGPGGQYNEQFF.

CDR3 in amino acids: CASSVGTGQRSTNYGYTF. The CDR3 DNA reads as TGCGCCAGCAGCGTTGGGACGGGACAGAGAAGTACTAACTATGGCTACACCTTC. The genes are TRBV5-1 and TRBJ1-2, with TRBD1 matching 7 bases. CDR1 and CDR2 (germline): SGHRS, YFSETQ. The CDR3 has 18 amino acids. Trimming at V came to 4 bases and at J to 0 bases, leaving 15 bases not matched to a gene.

The gene calls are TRBV5-8 and TRBJ1-2; 7 bases are a match to TRBD1. Germline lookup yields CDR1 SGHTS and CDR2 YDEGEE. The CDR3 has 13 amino acids. The junction had 9 bases not matched to a gene; V was cut back by 5 bases and J by 8 bases. CDR3 region: CASRPTGAAGYTF. The CDR3 bases are TGTGCCAGCAGACCTACAGGGGCAGCAGGCTACACCTTC. Full variable domain (remainder filled in from reference TRBV5-8 and TRBJ1-2): EAGVTQSPTHLIKTRGQQATLRCSPISGHTSVYWYQQALGLGLQFLLWYDEGEERNRGNFPPRFSGRQFPNYSSELNVNALELEDSALYLCASRPTGAAGYTFGSGTRLTVV.

This clone was seen once. This rearrangement joins TRBV6-2 or TRBV6-3 to TRBJ2-2; 8 bases match TRBD2. The CDR3 is 15 amino acids. V gave up 5 bases and J gave up 3 bases; unmatched junction bases: 5. Germline V gene data show CDR1 as MNHEY and CDR2 as SVGEGT. The CDR3, as DNA: TGTGCCAGCAGTCCGACTAGCGCGTACACCGGGGAGCTGTTTTTT. Encoded protein: CASSPTSAYTGELFF.

A single count supports this clone. This chain joins TRBV7-9 and TRBJ2-7; 7 bases align to TRBD2. Germline CDR1 reads SEHNR; CDR2 reads FQNEAQ (reference sequence). V gave up 3 bases and J gave up 2 bases; unmatched junction bases: 7. The CDR3 length is 15 residues. The DNA of the CDR3 is TGTGCCAGCAGCTTCTCGGGGGGTTCCGCCTACGAGCAGTACTTC. It translates to CASSFSGGSAYEQYF.

The chain carries TRBV3-1 (or the pseudogene TRBV3-2) and TRBJ2-5; TRBD2 agrees at 10 bases. Per germline, CDR1 LGHDT and CDR2 YNNKEL (reference sequence). After removal of 1 base from V and 10 bases from J, the junction contained 9 bases not matched to a gene. The CDR3 is 15 residues long. CDR3 sequence (DNA): TGTGCCAGCAGCCAAGGGGGACTAGCGTCGTCTGTCCAGTACTTC. It translates to CASSQGGLASSVQYF.

This chain connects TRBV5-5 to TRBJ1-1, with a tentative D call TRBD1 (5 bases). Between the trimmed V and J ends, which lost 3 bases and 1 base, there was a span of 13 bases. Per germline, CDR1 SGHKS and CDR2 YYEKEE (reference sequence). The CDR3 loop spans 15 amino acids. The CDR3 loop reads CASSSTGTPNTEAFF. The DNA for the CDR3 is TGTGCCAGCAGCTCAACCGGGACCCCGAACACTGAAGCTTTCTTT.

The V call is TRBV11-2, the J call TRBJ2-5; 12 bases map to TRBD2. Per germline, CDR1 SGHAT and CDR2 FQNNGV. With 5 bases clipped from V and 9 bases from J, the junction kept 13 bases outside the gene matches. The CDR3 runs 16 residues. Written as DNA, the CDR3 is TGTGCCAGCAGCCCTATGACTAGCGGGGGCCCCGCAGCCCAGTACTTC. This sequence encodes CASSPMTSGGPAAQYF. Looking up the rest from reference TRBV11-2 and TRBJ2-5 gives the full variable domain: EAGVAQSPRYKIIEKRQSVAFWCNPISGHATLYWYQQILGQGPKLLIQFQNNGVVDDSQLPKDRFSAERLKGVDSTLKIQPAKLEDSAVYLCASSPMTSGGPAAQYFGPGTRLLVL.

V and J are TRBV5-8 and TRBJ2-6; 9 bases fit TRBD1. The V and J ends lost 4 bases and 1 base, in that order; junction bases with no gene match: 3. This CDR3 comprises 16 residues. Germline loops: CDR1 SGHTS, CDR2 YDEGEE. CDR3 sequence: CASSTGGWSGANVLTF. The CDR3 coding sequence is TGTGCCAGCAGCACAGGGGGCTGGTCTGGGGCCAACGTCCTGACTTTC.

The chain has TRBV4-2 and TRBJ1-1; TRBD1 is a possible D gene (5 bases). Trimming cost V 2 bases and J 4 bases, with 17 bases left between them. The V gene's germline CDR1 is LGHNA and CDR2 YNFKEQ. The CDR3 extends over 16 amino acids. CDR3 bases: TGTGCCAGCAGCCAACTTCCACAAGGAAGGGGCACTGAAGCTTTCTTT. Its protein product is CASSQLPQGRGTEAFF.

V gene TRBV6-5 combines with J gene TRBJ2-3, with D possibly matching TRBD2 (6 bases). Germline V lookup: CDR1 MNHEY, CDR2 SVGAGI. This CDR3 spans 13 amino acids. V shed 5 bases and J shed 4 bases, with 10 bases lying between them. The CDR3 DNA reads TGTGCCAGCAGTATCCGGGAGCCAGATACGCAGTATTTT. It is translated as CASSIREPDTQYF.

The V gene is TRBV15, the J gene TRBJ1-6; TRBD1 matches 7 bases. Germline V gene sequence: CDR1 LNHNV, CDR2 YYDKDF (reference sequence). Trimming cost V 0 bases and J 10 bases; bases outside gene matches: 6. The CDR3 is 15 residues long. CDR3 region: CATSREIAGGSPLHF. The CDR3 coding sequence is TGTGCCACCAGCAGAGAAATCGCAGGGGGATCACCCCTCCACTTT. The entire variable domain, with the rest obtained from reference TRBV15 and TRBJ1-6, is as follows: DAMVIQNPRYQVTQFGKPVTLSCSQTLNHNVMYWYQQKSSQAPKLLFHYYDKDFNNEADTPDNFQSRRPNTSFCFLDIRSPGLGDTAMYLCATSREIAGGSPLHFGNGTRLTVT.